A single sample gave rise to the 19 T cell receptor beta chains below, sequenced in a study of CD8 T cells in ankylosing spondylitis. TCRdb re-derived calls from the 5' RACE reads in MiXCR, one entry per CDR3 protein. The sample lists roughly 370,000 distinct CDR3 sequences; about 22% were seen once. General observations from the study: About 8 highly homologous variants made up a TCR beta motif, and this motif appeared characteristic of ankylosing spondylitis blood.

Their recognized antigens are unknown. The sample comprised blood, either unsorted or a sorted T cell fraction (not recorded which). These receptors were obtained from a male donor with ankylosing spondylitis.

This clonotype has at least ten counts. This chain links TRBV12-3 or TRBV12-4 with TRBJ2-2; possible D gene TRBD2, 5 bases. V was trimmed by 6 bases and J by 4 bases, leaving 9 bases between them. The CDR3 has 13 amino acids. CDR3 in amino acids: CASSDGITGELFF. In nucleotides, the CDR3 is TGTGCCAGCAGCGACGGGATCACCGGGGAGCTGTTTTTT.

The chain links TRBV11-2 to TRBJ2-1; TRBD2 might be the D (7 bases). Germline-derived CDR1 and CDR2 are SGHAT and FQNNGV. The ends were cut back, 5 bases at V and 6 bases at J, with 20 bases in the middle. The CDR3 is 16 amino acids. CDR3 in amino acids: CASSPRGRLAPNEQFF. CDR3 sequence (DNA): TGTGCCAGCAGCCCTCGGGGGCGACTAGCCCCCAATGAGCAGTTCTTC.

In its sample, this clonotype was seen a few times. CDR3 nucleotide sequence: TGTGCCAGCTCCCAGGGCCGGGCGGGGGCATTGAACACTGAAGCTTTCTTT. Its protein product is CASSQGRAGALNTEAFF. The chain combines TRBV18 with TRBJ1-1, with D perhaps matching TRBD1 (6 bases). The CDR3 is 17 amino acids. The germline V gene has CDR1 KGHSH and CDR2 LQKENI. V was trimmed by 6 bases and J by 0 bases, leaving 20 bases between them.

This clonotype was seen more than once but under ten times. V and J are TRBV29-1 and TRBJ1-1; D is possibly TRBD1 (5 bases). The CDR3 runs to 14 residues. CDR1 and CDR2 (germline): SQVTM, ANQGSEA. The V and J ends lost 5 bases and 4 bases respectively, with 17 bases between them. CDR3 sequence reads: CSVLALGRSTEAFF. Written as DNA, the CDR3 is TGCAGCGTTCTCGCCCTGGGACGGAGCACTGAAGCTTTCTTT.

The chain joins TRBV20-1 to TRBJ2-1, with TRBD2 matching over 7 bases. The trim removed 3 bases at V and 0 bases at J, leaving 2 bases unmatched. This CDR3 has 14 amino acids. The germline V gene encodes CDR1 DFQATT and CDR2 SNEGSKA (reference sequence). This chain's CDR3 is CSASLAVSYNEQFF. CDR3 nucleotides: TGCAGTGCTAGCCTAGCGGTCTCCTACAATGAGCAGTTCTTC.

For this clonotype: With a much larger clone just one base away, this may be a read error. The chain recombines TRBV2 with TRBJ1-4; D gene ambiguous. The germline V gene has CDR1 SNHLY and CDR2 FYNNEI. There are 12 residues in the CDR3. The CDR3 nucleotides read TGTACCAGCAGGACGGGTAATGAAAAACTGTTTTTT. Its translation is CTSRTGNEKLFF.

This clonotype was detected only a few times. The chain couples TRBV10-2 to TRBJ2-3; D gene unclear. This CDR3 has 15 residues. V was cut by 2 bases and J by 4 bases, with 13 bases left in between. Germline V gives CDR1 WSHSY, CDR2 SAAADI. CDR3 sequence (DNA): TGCGCCAGCAGTGAGCTCCCCCGAGAGGCAGATACGCAGTATTTT. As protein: CASSELPREADTQYF.

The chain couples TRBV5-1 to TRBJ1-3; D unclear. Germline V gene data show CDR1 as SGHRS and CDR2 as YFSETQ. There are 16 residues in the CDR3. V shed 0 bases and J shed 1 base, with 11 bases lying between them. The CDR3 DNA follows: TGCGCCAGCAGCTTGGAAGGAGAGCTTTCTGGAAACACCATATATTTT. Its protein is CASSLEGELSGNTIYF.

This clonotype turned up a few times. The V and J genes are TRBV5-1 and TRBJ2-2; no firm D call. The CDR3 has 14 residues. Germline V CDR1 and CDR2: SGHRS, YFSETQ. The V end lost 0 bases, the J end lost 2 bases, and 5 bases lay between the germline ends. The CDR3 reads CASSLERNTGELFF. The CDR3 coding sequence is TGCGCCAGCAGCTTGGAAAGAAACACCGGGGAGCTGTTTTTT. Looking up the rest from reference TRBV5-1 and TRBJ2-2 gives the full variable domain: KAGVTQTPRYLIKTRGQQVTLSCSPISGHRSVSWYQQTPGQGLQFLFEYFSETQRNKGNFPGRFSGRQFSNSRSEMNVSTLELGDSALYLCASSLERNTGELFFGEGSRLTVL.

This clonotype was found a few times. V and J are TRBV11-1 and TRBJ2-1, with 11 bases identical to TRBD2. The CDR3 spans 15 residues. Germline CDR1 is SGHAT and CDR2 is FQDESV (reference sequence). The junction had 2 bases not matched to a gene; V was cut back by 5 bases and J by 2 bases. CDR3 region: CASSASGRTYNEQFF. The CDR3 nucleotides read TGTGCCAGCAGCGCTAGCGGGAGGACCTACAATGAGCAGTTCTTC.

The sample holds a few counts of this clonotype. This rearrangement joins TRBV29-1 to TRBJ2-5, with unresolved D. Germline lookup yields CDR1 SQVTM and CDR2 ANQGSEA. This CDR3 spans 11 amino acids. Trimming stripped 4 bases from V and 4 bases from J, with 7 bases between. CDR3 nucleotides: TGCAGCGTTGTAGGGATAGAGACCCAGTACTTC. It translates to CSVVGIETQYF.

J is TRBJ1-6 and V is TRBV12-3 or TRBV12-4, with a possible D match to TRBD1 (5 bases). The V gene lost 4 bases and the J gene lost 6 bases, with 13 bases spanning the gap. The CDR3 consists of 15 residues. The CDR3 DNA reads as TGTGCCAGCAGTTCCCTGAGGGGTTTTAATTCACCCCTCCACTTT. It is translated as CASSSLRGFNSPLHF.

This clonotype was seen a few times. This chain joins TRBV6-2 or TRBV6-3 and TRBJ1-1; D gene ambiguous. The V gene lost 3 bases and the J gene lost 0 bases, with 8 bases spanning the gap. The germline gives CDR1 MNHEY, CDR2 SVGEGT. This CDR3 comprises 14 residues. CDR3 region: CASSYAPMNTEAFF. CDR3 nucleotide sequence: TGTGCCAGCAGTTATGCACCTATGAACACTGAAGCTTTCTTT.

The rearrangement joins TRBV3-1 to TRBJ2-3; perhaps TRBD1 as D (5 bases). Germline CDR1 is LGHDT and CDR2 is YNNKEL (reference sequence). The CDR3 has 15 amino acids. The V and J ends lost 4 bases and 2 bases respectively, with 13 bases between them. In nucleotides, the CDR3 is TGTGCCAGCAGCCTGGGGCGCCCCGACACAGATACGCAGTATTTT. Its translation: CASSLGRPDTDTQYF.

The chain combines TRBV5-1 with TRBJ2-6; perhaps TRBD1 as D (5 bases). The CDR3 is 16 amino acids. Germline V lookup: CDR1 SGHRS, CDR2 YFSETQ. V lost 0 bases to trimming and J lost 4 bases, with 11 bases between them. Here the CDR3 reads CASSLALGPGANVLTF. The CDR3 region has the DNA TGCGCCAGCAGCTTGGCCTTGGGGCCAGGGGCCAACGTCCTGACTTTC.

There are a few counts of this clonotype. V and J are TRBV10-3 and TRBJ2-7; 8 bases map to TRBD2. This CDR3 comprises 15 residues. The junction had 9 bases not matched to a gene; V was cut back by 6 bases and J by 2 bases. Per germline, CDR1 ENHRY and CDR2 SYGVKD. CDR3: CAISPGVAGTYEQYF. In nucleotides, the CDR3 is TGTGCCATCAGCCCCGGGGTAGCGGGAACCTACGAGCAGTACTTC.

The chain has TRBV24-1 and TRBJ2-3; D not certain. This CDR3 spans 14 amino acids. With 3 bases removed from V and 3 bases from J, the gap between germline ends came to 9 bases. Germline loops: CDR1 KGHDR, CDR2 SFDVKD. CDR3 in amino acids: CATSDPKRTDTQYF. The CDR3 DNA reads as TGTGCCACCAGTGATCCGAAGAGGACAGATACGCAGTATTTT.

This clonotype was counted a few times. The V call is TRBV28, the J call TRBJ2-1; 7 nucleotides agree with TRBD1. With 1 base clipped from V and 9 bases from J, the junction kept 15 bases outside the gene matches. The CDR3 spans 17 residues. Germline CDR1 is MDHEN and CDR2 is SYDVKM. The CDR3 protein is CASSLSSINRGSCEQFF. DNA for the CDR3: TGTGCCAGCAGTTTATCTTCTATAAACAGGGGTAGCTGTGAGCAGTTCTTC. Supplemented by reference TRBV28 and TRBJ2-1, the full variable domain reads DVKVTQSSRYLVKRTGEKVFLECVQDMDHENMFWYRQDPGLGLRLIYFSYDVKMKEKGDIPEGYSVSREKKERFSLILESASTNQTSMYLCASSLSSINRGSCEQFFGPGTRLTVL.

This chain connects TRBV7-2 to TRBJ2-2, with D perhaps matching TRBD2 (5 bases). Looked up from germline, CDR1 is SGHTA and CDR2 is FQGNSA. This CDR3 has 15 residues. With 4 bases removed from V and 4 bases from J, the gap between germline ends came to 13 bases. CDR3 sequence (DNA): TGTGCCAGCAGCTCCGGACCCCGGGGCACCGGGGAGCTGTTTTTT. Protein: CASSSGPRGTGELFF. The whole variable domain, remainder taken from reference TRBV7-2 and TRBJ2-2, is GAGVSQSPSNKVTEKGKDVELRCDPISGHTALYWYRQSLGQGLEFLIYFQGNSAPDKSGLPSDRFSAERTGGSVSTLTIQRTQQEDSAVYLCASSSGPRGTGELFFGEGSRLTVL.